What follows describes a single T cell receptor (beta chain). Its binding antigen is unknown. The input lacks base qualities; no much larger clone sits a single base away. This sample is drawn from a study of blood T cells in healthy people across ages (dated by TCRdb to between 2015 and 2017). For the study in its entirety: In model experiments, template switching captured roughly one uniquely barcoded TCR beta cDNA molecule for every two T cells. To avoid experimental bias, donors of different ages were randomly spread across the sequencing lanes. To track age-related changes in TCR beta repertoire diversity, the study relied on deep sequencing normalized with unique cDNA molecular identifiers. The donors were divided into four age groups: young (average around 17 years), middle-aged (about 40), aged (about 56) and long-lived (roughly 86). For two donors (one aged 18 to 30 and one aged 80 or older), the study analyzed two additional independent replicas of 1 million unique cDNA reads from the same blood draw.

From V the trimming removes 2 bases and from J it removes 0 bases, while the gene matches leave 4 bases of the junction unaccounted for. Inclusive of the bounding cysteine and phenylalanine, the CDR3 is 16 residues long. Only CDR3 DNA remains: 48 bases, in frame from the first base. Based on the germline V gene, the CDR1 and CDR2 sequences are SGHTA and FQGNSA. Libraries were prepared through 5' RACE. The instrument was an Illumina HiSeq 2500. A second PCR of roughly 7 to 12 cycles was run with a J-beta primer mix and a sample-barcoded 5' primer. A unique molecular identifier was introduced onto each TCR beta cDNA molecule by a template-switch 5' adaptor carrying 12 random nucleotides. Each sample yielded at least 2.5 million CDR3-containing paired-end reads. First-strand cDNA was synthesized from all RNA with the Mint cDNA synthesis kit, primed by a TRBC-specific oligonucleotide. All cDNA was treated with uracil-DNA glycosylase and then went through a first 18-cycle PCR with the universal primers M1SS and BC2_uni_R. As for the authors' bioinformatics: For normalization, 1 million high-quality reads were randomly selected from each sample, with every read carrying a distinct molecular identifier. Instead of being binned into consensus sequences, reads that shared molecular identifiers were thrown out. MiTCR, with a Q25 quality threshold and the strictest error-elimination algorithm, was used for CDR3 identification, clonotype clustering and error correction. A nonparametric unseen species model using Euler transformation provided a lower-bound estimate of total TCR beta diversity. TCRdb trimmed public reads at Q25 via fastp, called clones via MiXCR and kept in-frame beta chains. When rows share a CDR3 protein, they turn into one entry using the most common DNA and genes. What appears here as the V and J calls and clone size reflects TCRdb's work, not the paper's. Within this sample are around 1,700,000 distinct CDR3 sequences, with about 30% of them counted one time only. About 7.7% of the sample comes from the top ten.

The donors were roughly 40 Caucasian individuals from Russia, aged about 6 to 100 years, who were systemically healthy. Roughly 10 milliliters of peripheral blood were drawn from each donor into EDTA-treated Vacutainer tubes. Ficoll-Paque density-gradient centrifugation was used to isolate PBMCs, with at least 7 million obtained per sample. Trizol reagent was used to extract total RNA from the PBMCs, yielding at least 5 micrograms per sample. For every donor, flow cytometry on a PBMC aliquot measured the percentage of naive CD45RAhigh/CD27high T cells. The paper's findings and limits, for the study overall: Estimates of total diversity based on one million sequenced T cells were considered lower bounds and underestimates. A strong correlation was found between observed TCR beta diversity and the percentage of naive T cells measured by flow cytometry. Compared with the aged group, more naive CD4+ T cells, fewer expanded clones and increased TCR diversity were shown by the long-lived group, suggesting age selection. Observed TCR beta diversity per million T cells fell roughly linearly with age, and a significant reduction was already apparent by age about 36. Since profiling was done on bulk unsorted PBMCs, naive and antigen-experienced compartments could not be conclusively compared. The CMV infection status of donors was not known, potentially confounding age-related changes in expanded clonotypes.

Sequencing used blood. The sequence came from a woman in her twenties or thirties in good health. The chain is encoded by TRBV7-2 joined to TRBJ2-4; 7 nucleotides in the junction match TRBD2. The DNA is TGTGCCAGCAGCTTACGGCTAGCGGCAGCCAAAAACATTCAGTACTTC. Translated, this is CASSLRLAAAKNIQYF. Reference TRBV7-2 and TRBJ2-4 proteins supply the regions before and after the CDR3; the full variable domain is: GAGVSQSPSNKVTEKGKDVELRCDPISGHTALYWYRQSLGQGLEFLIYFQGNSAPDKSGLPSDRFSAERTGGSVSTLTIQRTQQEDSAVYLCASSLRLAAAKNIQYFGAGTRLSVL.